Described below is a single T cell receptor (beta chain) sequence and its context. These data belong to a study of shared clonotypes between healthy human individuals. Terminally differentiated effector memory CD45RA+ cells were excluded from the naive CD8 cells, which were CD45RO-negative and positively selected for CCR7. Assay used: immunoSEQ multiplex PCR; TCRdb lists only in-frame clones, some missing. The profile shows 760,000 or so clones, 90% to 97% of them singletons. V was shortened by 1 base and J by 5 bases, with 14 bases between the two germline ends. The germline V gene has CDR1 SGHRS and CDR2 YFSETQ. This CDR3 contains 15 residues.

Input material: naive CD8+ T cells sorted from blood. The chain carries TRBV5-1 and TRBJ2-3; no clear D gene. The origin of this receptor is a young man in good health. Here the CDR3 reads CASSLRTPSGDTQYF. CDR3 nucleotide sequence: TGCGCCAGCAGCTTGAGGACCCCGTCCGGAGATACGCAGTATTTT.